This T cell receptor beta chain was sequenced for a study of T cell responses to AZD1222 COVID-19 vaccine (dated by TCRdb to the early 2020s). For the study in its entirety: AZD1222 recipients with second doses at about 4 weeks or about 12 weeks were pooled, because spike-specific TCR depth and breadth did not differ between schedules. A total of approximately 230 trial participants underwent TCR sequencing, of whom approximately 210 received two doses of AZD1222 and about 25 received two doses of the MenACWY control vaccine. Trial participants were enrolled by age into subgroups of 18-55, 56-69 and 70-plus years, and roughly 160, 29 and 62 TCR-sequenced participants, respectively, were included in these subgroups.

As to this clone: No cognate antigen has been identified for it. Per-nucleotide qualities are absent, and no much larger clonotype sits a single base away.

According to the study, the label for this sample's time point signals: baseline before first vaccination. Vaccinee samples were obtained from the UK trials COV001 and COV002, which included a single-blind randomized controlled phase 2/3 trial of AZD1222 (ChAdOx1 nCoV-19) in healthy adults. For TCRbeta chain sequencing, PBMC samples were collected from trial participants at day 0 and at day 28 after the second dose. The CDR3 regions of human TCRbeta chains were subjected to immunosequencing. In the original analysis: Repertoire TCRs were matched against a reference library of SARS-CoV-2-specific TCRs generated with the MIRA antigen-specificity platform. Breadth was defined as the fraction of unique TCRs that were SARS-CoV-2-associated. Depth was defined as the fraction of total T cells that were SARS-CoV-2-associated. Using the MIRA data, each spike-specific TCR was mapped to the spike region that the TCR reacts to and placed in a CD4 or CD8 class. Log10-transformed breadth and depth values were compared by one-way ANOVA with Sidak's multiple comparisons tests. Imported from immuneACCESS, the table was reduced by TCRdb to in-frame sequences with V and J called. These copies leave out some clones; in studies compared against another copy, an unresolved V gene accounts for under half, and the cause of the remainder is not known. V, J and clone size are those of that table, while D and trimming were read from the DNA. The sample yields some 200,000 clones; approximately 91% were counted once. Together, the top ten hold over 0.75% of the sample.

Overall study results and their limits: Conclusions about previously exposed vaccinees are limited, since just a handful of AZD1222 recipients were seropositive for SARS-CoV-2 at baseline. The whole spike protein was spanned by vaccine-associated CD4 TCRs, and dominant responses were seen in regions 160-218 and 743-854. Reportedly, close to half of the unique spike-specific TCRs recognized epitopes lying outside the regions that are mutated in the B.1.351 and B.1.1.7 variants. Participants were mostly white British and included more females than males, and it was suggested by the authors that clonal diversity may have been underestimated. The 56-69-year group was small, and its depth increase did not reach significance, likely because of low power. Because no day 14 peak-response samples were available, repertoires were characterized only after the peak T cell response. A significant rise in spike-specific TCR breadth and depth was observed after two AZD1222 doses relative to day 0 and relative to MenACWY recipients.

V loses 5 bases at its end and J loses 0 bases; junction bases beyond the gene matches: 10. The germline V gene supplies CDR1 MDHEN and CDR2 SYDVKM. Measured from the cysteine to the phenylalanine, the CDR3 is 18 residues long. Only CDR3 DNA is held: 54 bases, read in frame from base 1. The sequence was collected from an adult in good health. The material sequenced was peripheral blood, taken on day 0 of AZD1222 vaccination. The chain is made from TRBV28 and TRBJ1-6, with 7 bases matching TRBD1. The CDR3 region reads CASSQKTGRHSYNSPLHF. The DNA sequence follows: TGTGCCAGCAGTCAAAAGACAGGGCGTCACTCCTATAATTCACCCCTCCACTTT.